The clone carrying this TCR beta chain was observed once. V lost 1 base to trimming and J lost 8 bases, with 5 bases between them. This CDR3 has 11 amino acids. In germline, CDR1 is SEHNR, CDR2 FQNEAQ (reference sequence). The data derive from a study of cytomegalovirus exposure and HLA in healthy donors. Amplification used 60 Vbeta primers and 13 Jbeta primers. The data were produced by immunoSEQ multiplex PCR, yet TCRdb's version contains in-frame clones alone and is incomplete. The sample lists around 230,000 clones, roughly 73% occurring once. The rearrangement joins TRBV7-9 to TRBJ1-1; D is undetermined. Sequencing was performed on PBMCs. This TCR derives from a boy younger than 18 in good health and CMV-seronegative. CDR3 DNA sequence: TGTGCCAGCAGCTTAGAACAAGAAGCTTTCTTT. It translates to CASSLEQEAFF.